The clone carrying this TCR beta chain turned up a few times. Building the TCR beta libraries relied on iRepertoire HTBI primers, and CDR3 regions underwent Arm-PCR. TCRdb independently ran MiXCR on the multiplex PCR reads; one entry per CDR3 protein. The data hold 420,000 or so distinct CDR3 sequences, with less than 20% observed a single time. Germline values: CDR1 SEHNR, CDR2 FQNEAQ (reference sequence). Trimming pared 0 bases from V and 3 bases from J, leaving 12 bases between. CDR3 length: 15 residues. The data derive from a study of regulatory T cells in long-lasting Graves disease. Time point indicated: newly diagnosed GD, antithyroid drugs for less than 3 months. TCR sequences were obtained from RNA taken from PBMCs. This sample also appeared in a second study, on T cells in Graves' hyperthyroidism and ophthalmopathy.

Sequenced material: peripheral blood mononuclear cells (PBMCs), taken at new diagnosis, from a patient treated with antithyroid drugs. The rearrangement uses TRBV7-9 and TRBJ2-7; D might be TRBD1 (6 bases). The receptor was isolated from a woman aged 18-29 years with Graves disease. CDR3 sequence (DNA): TGTGCCAGCAGCTTAGCTACAGGGTGGTTCTACGAGCAGTACTTC. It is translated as CASSLATGWFYEQYF.